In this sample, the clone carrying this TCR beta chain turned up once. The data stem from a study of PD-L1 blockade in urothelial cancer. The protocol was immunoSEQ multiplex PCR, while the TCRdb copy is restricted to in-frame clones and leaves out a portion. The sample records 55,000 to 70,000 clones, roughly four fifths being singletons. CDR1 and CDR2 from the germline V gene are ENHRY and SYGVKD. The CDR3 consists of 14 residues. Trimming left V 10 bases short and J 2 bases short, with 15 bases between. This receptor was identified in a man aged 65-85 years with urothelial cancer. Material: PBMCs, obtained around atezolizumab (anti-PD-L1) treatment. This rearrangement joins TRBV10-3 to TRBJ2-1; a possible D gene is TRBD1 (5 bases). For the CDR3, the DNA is TGTGCCAGTTCGACAGACCAAGCCTACAATGAGCAGTTCTTC. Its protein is CASSTDQAYNEQFF.